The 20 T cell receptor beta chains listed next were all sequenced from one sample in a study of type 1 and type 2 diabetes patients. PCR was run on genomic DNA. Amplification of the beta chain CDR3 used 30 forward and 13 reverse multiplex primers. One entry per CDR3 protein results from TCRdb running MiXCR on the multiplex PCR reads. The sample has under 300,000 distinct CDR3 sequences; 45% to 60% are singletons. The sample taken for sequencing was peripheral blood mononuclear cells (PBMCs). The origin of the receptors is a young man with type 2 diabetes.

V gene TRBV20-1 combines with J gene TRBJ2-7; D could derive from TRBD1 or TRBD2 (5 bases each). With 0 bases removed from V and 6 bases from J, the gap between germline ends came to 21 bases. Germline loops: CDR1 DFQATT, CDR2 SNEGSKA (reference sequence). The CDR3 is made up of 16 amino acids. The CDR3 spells CSARDPVGPALSEQYF. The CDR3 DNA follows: TGCAGTGCTAGAGATCCTGTGGGACCAGCCCTTTCCGAGCAGTACTTC.

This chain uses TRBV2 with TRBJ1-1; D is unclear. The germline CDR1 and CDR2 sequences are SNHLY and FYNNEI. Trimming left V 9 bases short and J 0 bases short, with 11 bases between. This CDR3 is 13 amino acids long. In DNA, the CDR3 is TGTGCCAGTCAAAGGACCTTGAACACTGAAGCTTTCTTT. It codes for CASQRTLNTEAFF. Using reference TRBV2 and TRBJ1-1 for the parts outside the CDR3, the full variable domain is EPEVTQTPSHQVTQMGQEVILRCVPISNHLYFYWYRQILGQKVEFLVSFYNNEISEKSEIFDDQFSVERPDGSNFTLKIRSTKLEDSAMYFCASQRTLNTEAFFGQGTRLTVV.

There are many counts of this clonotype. CDR3 DNA sequence: TGTGCCAGCAGTGATCCCAGGGAGGGTACCACTGAAGCTTTCTTT. Translating gives CASSDPREGTTEAFF. V usage is TRBV2 and J usage is TRBJ1-1; D perhaps matches TRBD1 (5 bases). Germline V gene lookup returns CDR1 SNHLY and CDR2 FYNNEI. With 3 bases removed from V and 4 bases from J, the gap between germline ends came to 15 bases. CDR3 length: 15 amino acids.

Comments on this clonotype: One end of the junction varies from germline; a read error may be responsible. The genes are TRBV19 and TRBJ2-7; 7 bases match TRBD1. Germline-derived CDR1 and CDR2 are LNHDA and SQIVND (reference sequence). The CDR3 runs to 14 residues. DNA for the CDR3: TGTGCCAGTAGTATAGGACTCGACAGGGACGAGCAGTGCTTC. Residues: CASSIGLDRDEQCF.

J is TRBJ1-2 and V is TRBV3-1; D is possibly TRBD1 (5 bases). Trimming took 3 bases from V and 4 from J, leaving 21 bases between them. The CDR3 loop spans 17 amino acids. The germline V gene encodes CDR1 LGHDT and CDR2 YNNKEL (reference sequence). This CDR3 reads CASSHGPGTAAFYGYTF. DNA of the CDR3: TGTGCCAGCAGCCATGGGCCCGGGACGGCAGCTTTCTATGGCTACACCTTC.

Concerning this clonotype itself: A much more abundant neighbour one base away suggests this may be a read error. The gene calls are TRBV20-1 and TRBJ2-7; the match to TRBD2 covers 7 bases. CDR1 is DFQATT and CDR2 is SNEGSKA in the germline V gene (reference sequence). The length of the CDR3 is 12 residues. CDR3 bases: TGCAGTGCTAGAGGTGGGACGCGGGAGCAGCACTTC. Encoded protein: CSARGGTREQHF.

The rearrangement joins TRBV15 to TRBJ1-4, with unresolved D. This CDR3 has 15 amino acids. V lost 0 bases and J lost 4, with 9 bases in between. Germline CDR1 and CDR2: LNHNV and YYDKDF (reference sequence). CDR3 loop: CATSRETGSNEKLFF. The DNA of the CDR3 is TGTGCCACCAGCAGAGAAACCGGAAGTAATGAAAAACTGTTTTTT. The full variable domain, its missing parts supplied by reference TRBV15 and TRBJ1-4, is DAMVIQNPRYQVTQFGKPVTLSCSQTLNHNVMYWYQQKSSQAPKLLFHYYDKDFNNEADTPDNFQSRRPNTSFCFLDIRSPGLGDTAMYLCATSRETGSNEKLFFGSGTQLSVL.

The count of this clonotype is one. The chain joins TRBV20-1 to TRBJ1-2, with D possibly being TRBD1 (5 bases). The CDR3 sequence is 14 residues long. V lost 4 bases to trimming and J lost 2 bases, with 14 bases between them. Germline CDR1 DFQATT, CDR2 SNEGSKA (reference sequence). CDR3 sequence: CSATRDRLNYGYTF. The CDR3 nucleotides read TGCAGTGCTACACGAGACAGACTAAACTATGGCTACACCTTC.

This CDR3 reads CASSIAGETGELFF. Written as DNA, the CDR3 is TGTGCCAGTAGTATAGCGGGAGAAACCGGGGAGCTGTTTTTT. V is TRBV19 and J is TRBJ2-2; maybe TRBD2 (6 bases). Trimming took 1 base from V and 5 from J, leaving 8 bases between them. The CDR3 loop spans 14 amino acids. CDR1 and CDR2 from the germline V gene are LNHDA and SQIVND (reference sequence).

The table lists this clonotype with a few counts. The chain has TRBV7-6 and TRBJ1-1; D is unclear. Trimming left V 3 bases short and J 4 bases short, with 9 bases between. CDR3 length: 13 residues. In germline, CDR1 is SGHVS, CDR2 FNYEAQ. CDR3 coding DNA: TGTGCCAGCAGCTTTGGACCTCCCACTGAAGCTTTCTTT. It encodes CASSFGPPTEAFF.

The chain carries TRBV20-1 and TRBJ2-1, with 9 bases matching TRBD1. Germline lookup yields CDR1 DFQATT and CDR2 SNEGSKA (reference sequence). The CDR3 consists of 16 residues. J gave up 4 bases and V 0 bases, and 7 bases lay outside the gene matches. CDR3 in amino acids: CSARDPGTGLYNEQFF. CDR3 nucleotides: TGCAGTGCTAGAGATCCTGGGACAGGGCTTTACAATGAGCAGTTCTTC.

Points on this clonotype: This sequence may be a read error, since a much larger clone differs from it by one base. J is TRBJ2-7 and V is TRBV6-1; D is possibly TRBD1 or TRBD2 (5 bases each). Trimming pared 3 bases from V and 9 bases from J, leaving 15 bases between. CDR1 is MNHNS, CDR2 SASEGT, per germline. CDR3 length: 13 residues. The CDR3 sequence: CASSDWGPTGQYF. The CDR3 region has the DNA TGTGCCAGCAGTGATTGGGGACCAACAGGGCAGTACTTC.

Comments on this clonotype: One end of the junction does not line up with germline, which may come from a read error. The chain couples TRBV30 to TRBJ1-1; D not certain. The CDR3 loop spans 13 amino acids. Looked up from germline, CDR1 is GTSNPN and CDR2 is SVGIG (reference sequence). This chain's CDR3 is CARSVRLNTEAFF. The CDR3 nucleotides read TGTGCCCGGAGTGTCCGGTTGAACACTGAAGCTTTCTTT.

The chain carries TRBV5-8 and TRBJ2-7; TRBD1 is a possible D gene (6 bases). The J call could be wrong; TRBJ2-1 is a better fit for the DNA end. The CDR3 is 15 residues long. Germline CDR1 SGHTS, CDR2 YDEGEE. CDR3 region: CASSLPGQGHNEQFF. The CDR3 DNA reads TGTGCCAGCAGCTTACCGGGACAAGGGCACAATGAGCAGTTCTTC.

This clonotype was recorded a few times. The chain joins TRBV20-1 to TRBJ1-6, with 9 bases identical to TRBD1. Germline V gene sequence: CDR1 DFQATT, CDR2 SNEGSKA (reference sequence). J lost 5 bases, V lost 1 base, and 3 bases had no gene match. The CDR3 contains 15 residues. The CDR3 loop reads CSARVDRGDNSPLHF. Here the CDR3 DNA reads TGCAGTGCTAGAGTGGACAGGGGAGATAATTCACCCCTCCACTTT.

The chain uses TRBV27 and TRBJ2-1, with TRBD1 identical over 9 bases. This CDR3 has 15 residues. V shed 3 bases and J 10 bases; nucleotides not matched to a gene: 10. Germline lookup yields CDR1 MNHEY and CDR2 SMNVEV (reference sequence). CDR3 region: CASSFTGTGLGEQFF. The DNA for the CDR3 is TGTGCCAGCAGTTTCACCGGGACAGGGCTAGGCGAGCAGTTCTTC.

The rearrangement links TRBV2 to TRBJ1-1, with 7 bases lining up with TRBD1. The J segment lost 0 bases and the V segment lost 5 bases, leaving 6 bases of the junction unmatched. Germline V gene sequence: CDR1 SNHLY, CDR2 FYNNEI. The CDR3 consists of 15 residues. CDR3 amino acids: CASSFTGTVNTEAFF. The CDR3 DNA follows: TGTGCCAGCAGTTTTACCGGGACAGTGAACACTGAAGCTTTCTTT.

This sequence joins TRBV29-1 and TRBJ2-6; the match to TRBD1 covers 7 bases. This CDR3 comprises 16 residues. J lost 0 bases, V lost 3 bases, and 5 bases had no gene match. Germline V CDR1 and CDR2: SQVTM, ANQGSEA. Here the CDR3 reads CSVDEQGRSGANVLTF. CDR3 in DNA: TGCAGCGTTGATGAACAGGGGCGCTCTGGGGCCAACGTCCTGACTTTC.

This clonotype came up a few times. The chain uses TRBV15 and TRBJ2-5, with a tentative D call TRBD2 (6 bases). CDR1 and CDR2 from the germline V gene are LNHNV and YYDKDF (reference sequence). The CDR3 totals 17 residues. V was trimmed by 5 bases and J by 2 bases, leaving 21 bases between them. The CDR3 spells CATSSPIGAGGQETQYF. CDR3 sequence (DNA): TGTGCCACCAGCTCCCCCATCGGGGCCGGGGGACAAGAGACCCAGTACTTC.

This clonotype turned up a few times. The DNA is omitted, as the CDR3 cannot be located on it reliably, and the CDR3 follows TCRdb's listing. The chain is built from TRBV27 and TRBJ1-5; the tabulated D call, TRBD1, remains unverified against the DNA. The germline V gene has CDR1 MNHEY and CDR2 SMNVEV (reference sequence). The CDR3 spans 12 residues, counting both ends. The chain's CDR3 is CATGDLHQPQHF.